These 25 T cell receptor beta chains were all obtained from the same sample, sequenced in a study of blood T cell repertoires in COVID-19. Here immunoSEQ multiplex PCR was the method, and the copy in TCRdb shows in-frame clones only, minus some. The sample lists 120,000 to 150,000 clones, approximately 89% occurring once. The sample consisted of peripheral blood. The origin of the receptors is a human donor in a cohort sampled during active COVID-19.

The rearrangement links TRBV9 to TRBJ2-1, with 15 positions matching TRBD2. CDR1 and CDR2 from the germline V gene are SGDLS and YYNGEE. This CDR3 has 16 amino acids. Germline trimming cut 0 bases from V and 10 bases from J; bases unmatched to any gene: 5. This CDR3 is CASSVGTSGGAGEQFF. Written as DNA, the CDR3 is TGTGCCAGCAGCGTAGGGACTAGCGGGGGGGCAGGCGAGCAGTTCTTC.

J is TRBJ1-5 and V is TRBV12-3 or TRBV12-4, with a possible D match to TRBD1 (5 bases). V lost 4 bases, J lost 4 bases, and 8 bases lay in between. The CDR3 loop spans 13 amino acids. CDR3 sequence reads: CASSWGPNQPQHF. CDR3 coding DNA: TGTGCCAGCAGTTGGGGCCCAAATCAGCCCCAGCATTTT.

The chain links TRBV24-1 to TRBJ1-2; D not resolved. With 2 bases removed from V and 5 bases from J, the gap between germline ends came to 8 bases. Germline values: CDR1 KGHDR, CDR2 SFDVKD. There are 13 residues in the CDR3. The CDR3 DNA is TGTGCCACCAGTGATTCAGCGGTATATGGCTACACCTTC. This translates into CATSDSAVYGYTF.

V gene TRBV5-5 combines with J gene TRBJ1-3; the match to TRBD1 covers 8 bases. Germline-derived CDR1 and CDR2 are SGHKS and YYEKEE (reference sequence). The CDR3 has 15 residues. Trimming at V came to 3 bases and at J to 7 bases, leaving 9 bases not matched to a gene. DNA for the CDR3: TGTGCCAGCAGCTACACAGGGGGAATGAGGAACACCATATATTTT. It yields the protein CASSYTGGMRNTIYF.

The chain joins TRBV6-5 to TRBJ2-7, with D possibly matching TRBD2 (5 bases). The germline CDR1 and CDR2 sequences are MNHEY and SVGAGI. The CDR3 has 13 residues. V gave up 6 bases and J gave up 3 bases, with 12 bases separating them. The chain's CDR3 is CASSKHGVYEQYF. CDR3 bases: TGTGCCAGCAGCAAACACGGGGTCTACGAGCAGTACTTC.

This chain joins TRBV29-1 and TRBJ2-1, with TRBD2 as a possible D gene (6 bases). Germline V gene data show CDR1 as SQVTM and CDR2 as ANQGSEA. This CDR3 has 14 residues. The V gene lost 5 bases and the J gene lost 7 bases, with 18 bases spanning the gap. In nucleotides, the CDR3 is TGCAGCGTTCGCCGGGACTGGGCTTTGAATGAGCAGTTCTTC. Its protein is CSVRRDWALNEQFF.

The rearrangement joins TRBV6-2 or TRBV6-3 to TRBJ2-7; the D gene is possibly TRBD1 (6 bases). Trimming took 0 bases from V and 7 from J, leaving 10 bases between them. In germline, CDR1 is MNHEY, CDR2 SVGEGT. This CDR3 spans 13 amino acids. CDR3 loop: CASSYSTGREQYF. The CDR3 DNA is TGTGCCAGCAGTTACTCGACAGGCAGGGAGCAGTACTTC.

Turning to this clone: Other DNA variants within this sample encode the same CDR3. V is TRBV27 and J is TRBJ2-2, with D perhaps TRBD1 (6 bases). This CDR3 has 13 amino acids. CDR1 is MNHEY, CDR2 SMNVEV, per germline (reference sequence). Trimming stripped 5 bases from V and 7 bases from J, with 11 bases between. Here the CDR3 reads CASSPRDNGELFF. The DNA for the CDR3 is TGTGCCAGCAGTCCGAGGGACAACGGGGAGCTGTTTTTT.

V gene TRBV27 combines with J gene TRBJ2-3, with TRBD1 identical over 8 bases. The CDR3 spans 18 residues. The germline gives CDR1 MNHEY, CDR2 SMNVEV (reference sequence). The J segment lost 4 bases and the V segment lost 4 bases, leaving 16 bases of the junction unmatched. CDR3 sequence: CASSSGQDFLEESDTQYF. The CDR3 coding sequence is TGTGCCAGCAGTTCGGGACAGGACTTTTTGGAGGAATCAGATACGCAGTATTTT.

V usage is TRBV9 and J usage is TRBJ1-5; the D gene is possibly TRBD1 (5 bases). This CDR3 contains 15 residues. V lost 0 bases to trimming and J lost 2 bases, with 9 bases between them. Germline-derived CDR1 and CDR2 are SGDLS and YYNGEE. The CDR3 reads CASSVDHRRNQPQHF. As DNA, the CDR3 is TGTGCCAGCAGCGTAGATCACAGGCGCAATCAGCCCCAGCATTTT.

The CDR3 DNA reads as TGTGCCAGCAGCTTTGGTCGACTTGAAGCTTTCTTT. Its translation: CASSFGRLEAFF. The J gene is TRBJ1-1, the V gene TRBV11-2, with D unresolved. The CDR3 has 12 amino acids. V was clipped by 3 bases and J by 7 bases, with 9 bases between them. Germline CDR1 reads SGHAT; CDR2 reads FQNNGV. The full variable domain, completed using reference TRBV11-2 and TRBJ1-1, is EAGVAQSPRYKIIEKRQSVAFWCNPISGHATLYWYQQILGQGPKLLIQFQNNGVVDDSQLPKDRFSAERLKGVDSTLKIQPAKLEDSAVYLCASSFGRLEAFFGQGTRLTVV.

The chain is built from TRBV11-3 and TRBJ2-1; 7 bases fit TRBD1. J lost 9 bases, V lost 5 bases, and 13 bases had no gene match. CDR3 length: 15 residues. Germline lookup yields CDR1 SGHNT and CDR2 YENEEA. The CDR3 DNA reads TGTGCCAGCAGCCCCACGACAGGGTTGGGGAGTGAGCAGTTCTTC. This sequence encodes CASSPTTGLGSEQFF.

This chain connects TRBV7-2 to TRBJ2-2, with 8 bases identical to TRBD1. The V segment lost 5 bases and the J segment 4 bases; nucleotides outside the gene matches: 6. Looked up from germline, CDR1 is SGHTA and CDR2 is FQGNSA. This CDR3 has 15 amino acids. The CDR3 loop reads CASSGQTGVTGELFF. The CDR3 DNA sequence: TGTGCCAGCAGCGGGCAGACAGGGGTCACCGGGGAGCTGTTTTTT.

The chain couples TRBV5-1 to TRBJ2-7; D possibly corresponds to TRBD2 (5 bases). CDR1 and CDR2 from the germline V gene are SGHRS and YFSETQ. V was clipped by 0 bases and J by 3 bases, with 13 bases between them. CDR3 size: 15 residues. DNA for the CDR3: TGCGCCAGCAGCTTGGATCCAGGCGGGCACTACGAGCAGTACTTC. This sequence encodes CASSLDPGGHYEQYF.

This clone was seen only a few times. This sequence joins TRBV6-2 or TRBV6-3 and TRBJ2-3; the match to TRBD2 covers 10 bases. Germline V gives CDR1 MNHEY, CDR2 SVGEGT. V was clipped by 5 bases and J by 2 bases; unmatched bases: 4. This CDR3 has 15 amino acids. The CDR3 sequence: CASSPGLADTDTQYF. In DNA form, the CDR3 reads TGTGCCAGCAGTCCCGGACTAGCGGACACAGATACGCAGTATTTT.

The chain employs TRBV7-9 and TRBJ2-1; TRBD1 agrees at 8 bases. V lost 5 bases and J lost 0; bases outside the gene matches: 12. The CDR3 contains 18 residues. Germline V gene sequence: CDR1 SEHNR, CDR2 FQNEAQ (reference sequence). In nucleotides, the CDR3 is TGTGCCAGCAGCCAGGGGGCCCTACAGGGGCACTCCTACAATGAGCAGTTCTTC. Amino acids: CASSQGALQGHSYNEQFF.

This chain joins TRBV13 and TRBJ1-3; 9 bases match TRBD1. CDR3 size: 14 residues. The trim removed 4 bases at V and 2 bases at J, leaving 0 bases unmatched. The germline V gene encodes CDR1 PRHDT and CDR2 FYEKMQ (reference sequence). The DNA of the CDR3 is TGTGCCAGCAGCTGGGACAGGGCTGGAAACACCATATATTTT. Translation gives CASSWDRAGNTIYF.

The chain links TRBV19 to TRBJ1-6; tentative D call: TRBD1 (5 bases). Germline CDR1 reads LNHDA; CDR2 reads SQIVND (reference sequence). Deletions cut 3 bases from V and 2 bases from J, with 5 bases between. The length of the CDR3 is 14 residues. In DNA form, the CDR3 reads TGTGCCAGTAGTATGACAGCCTATAATTCACCCCTCCACTTT. Amino acid sequence: CASSMTAYNSPLHF.

J is TRBJ2-1 and V is TRBV7-3; TRBD2 might be the D (6 bases). This CDR3 is built from 16 residues. V was shortened by 4 bases and J by 5 bases, with 18 bases between the two germline ends. Per the germline V gene, CDR1 is SGHTA and CDR2 is FQGTGA. In DNA form, the CDR3 reads TGTGCCAGCAGCTCCCTTGGGGCGGGGATTGACAATGAGCAGTTCTTC. This gives the protein CASSSLGAGIDNEQFF.

The chain recombines TRBV5-1 with TRBJ2-7; no clear D. From germline, CDR1 is SGHRS and CDR2 YFSETQ. The CDR3 runs to 12 residues. Trimming shortened V by 4 bases and J by 3 bases, and 8 bases separated the two germline ends. The CDR3 DNA reads TGCGCCAGCAGCCCTACGGGCTACGAGCAGTACTTC. It specifies CASSPTGYEQYF.

The gene calls are TRBV3-1 (or the pseudogene TRBV3-2) and TRBJ1-2; D gene unclear. V was clipped by 0 bases and J by 2 bases, with 25 bases between them. Per germline, CDR1 LGHDT and CDR2 YNNKEL (reference sequence). The CDR3 has 20 residues. CDR3 nucleotide sequence: TGTGCCAGCAGCCAAGATCGAAGACTAAGAAATGCCCAGGAGAACTATGGCTACACCTTC. Its translation is CASSQDRRLRNAQENYGYTF.

The genes are TRBV19 and TRBJ1-1; tentative D call: TRBD1 (6 bases). CDR1 is LNHDA and CDR2 is SQIVND in the germline V gene (reference sequence). The CDR3 has 15 residues. Trimming removed 4 bases at V and 0 bases at J, with 12 bases between. CDR3 protein: CASSSMDSVNTEAFF. CDR3 DNA: TGTGCCAGTAGTAGTATGGACAGTGTGAACACTGAAGCTTTCTTT.

V gene TRBV5-1 combines with J gene TRBJ2-3, with 8 bases lining up with TRBD1. This CDR3 is built from 16 residues. J was trimmed by 4 bases and V by 2 bases; bases with no gene match: 9. Germline V lookup: CDR1 SGHRS, CDR2 YFSETQ. CDR3 in amino acids: CASSFSVSGGADTQYF. The CDR3 DNA reads as TGCGCCAGCAGCTTCTCAGTCTCAGGGGGCGCAGATACGCAGTATTTT. Looking up the rest from reference TRBV5-1 and TRBJ2-3 gives the full variable domain: KAGVTQTPRYLIKTRGQQVTLSCSPISGHRSVSWYQQTPGQGLQFLFEYFSETQRNKGNFPGRFSGRQFSNSRSEMNVSTLELGDSALYLCASSFSVSGGADTQYFGPGTRLTVL.

The gene calls are TRBV18 and TRBJ2-7; 8 nucleotides agree with TRBD2. The J segment lost 0 bases and the V segment lost 0 bases, leaving 4 bases of the junction unmatched. Germline CDR1 KGHSH, CDR2 LQKENI. This CDR3 comprises 16 residues. In DNA, the CDR3 is TGTGCCAGCTCACCACCGCGGGGGGCCAGCTCCTACGAGCAGTACTTC. It yields the protein CASSPPRGASSYEQYF.

This chain joins TRBV5-1 and TRBJ2-7; 9 nucleotides line up with TRBD1. The CDR3 has 16 amino acids. Germline V gene data show CDR1 as SGHRS and CDR2 as YFSETQ. V trimming: 3 bases; J trimming: 2 bases; junction bases outside the gene matches: 9. CDR3 sequence (DNA): TGCGCCAGCAGCTACGTACAGGGGGCGATCACCTACGAGCAGTACTTC. It translates to CASSYVQGAITYEQYF.